This entry lists 18 T cell receptor beta chains sequenced from one sample in a study of siplizumab effects on memory and regulatory T cells. Generated by immunoSEQ multiplex PCR, the TCRdb table keeps only in-frame clones and is missing some. This repertoire shows 85,000 to 130,000 clones, about 91% found once; its top ten account for about 2.6%. Sequenced input: CD4+ T cells sorted from blood. The receptor source for this set is a human donor in good health. Some clones in this sample may be carry-over from other donors' samples.

The chain has TRBV5-1 and TRBJ1-1; 10 nucleotides match TRBD1. V was clipped by 4 bases and J by 4 bases; unmatched bases: 4. This CDR3 contains 14 residues. Per germline, CDR1 SGHRS and CDR2 YFSETQ. The CDR3 reads CASSGQGGGTEAFF. CDR3 coding DNA: TGCGCCAGCAGCGGACAGGGGGGCGGCACTGAAGCTTTCTTT. Full variable domain (missing parts from reference TRBV5-1 and TRBJ1-1): KAGVTQTPRYLIKTRGQQVTLSCSPISGHRSVSWYQQTPGQGLQFLFEYFSETQRNKGNFPGRFSGRQFSNSRSEMNVSTLELGDSALYLCASSGQGGGTEAFFGQGTRLTVV.

Only one count was recorded for this clone. V gene TRBV14 combines with J gene TRBJ2-3; TRBD1 might be the D (5 bases). CDR1 is SGHDN and CDR2 is FVKESK in the germline V gene. This CDR3 is 13 amino acids long. The V gene lost 7 bases and the J gene lost 4 bases, with 12 bases spanning the gap. Here the CDR3 DNA reads TGTGCCAGCACGGTGGGGCGCGCAGATACGCAGTATTTT. As protein: CASTVGRADTQYF.

The V gene is TRBV7-8, the J gene TRBJ1-2; D possibly corresponds to TRBD1 (5 bases). The CDR3 is 18 amino acids. The V end lost 0 bases, the J end lost 4 bases, and 21 bases lay between the germline ends. Germline V gives CDR1 SGHVS, CDR2 FQNEAQ. CDR3 loop: CASSLASPGQVQLYGYTF. The DNA for the CDR3 is TGTGCCAGCAGCTTAGCTTCCCCAGGGCAGGTCCAACTCTATGGCTACACCTTC.

As regards this clone: One end of the junction fails to match germline, which may point to a read error. The chain has TRBV2 and TRBJ1-6, with unresolved D. Germline lookup yields CDR1 SNHLY and CDR2 FYNNEI. The CDR3 totals 16 residues. CDR3 coding DNA: TGTGTCAGCAGCGAAGAGACGACCTTTTCTAATTCACCCCTCCACTTT. Amino acid sequence: CVSSEETTFSNSPLHF. Complete variable domain (other parts from reference TRBV2 and TRBJ1-6): EPEVTQTPSHQVTQMGQEVILRCVPISNHLYFYWYRQILGQKVEFLVSFYNNEISEKSEIFDDQFSVERPDGSNFTLKIRSTKLEDSAMYFCVSSEETTFSNSPLHFGNGTRLTVT.

This clone was observed a few times. V usage is TRBV7-3 and J usage is TRBJ2-1, with 10 nucleotides matching TRBD2. The CDR3 sequence is 16 residues long. Germline-derived CDR1 and CDR2 are SGHTA and FQGTGA. The ends lost 1 base at V and 7 bases at J; junction bases unmatched: 7. CDR3 in DNA: TGTGCCAGCAGCTTAAATAGCGGGGGGTGGAGTAATGAGCAGTTCTTC. Amino acids: CASSLNSGGWSNEQFF. Together with reference TRBV7-3 and TRBJ2-1, the CDR3 gives the full variable domain: GAGVSQTPSNKVTEKGKYVELRCDPISGHTALYWYRQSLGQGPEFLIYFQGTGAADDSGLPNDRFFAVRPEGSVSTLKIQRTERGDSAVYLCASSLNSGGWSNEQFFGPGTRLTVL.

In this sample, this clone turned up a few times. The chain has TRBV7-3 and TRBJ2-2, with 13 bases fitting TRBD2. V shed 5 bases and J 4 bases; nucleotides not matched to a gene: 4. This CDR3 has 16 residues. Germline V gene data show CDR1 as SGHTA and CDR2 as FQGTGA. CDR3 sequence (DNA): TGTGCCAGCAGCACAGGACTAGCGGGAGTCACCGGGGAGCTGTTTTTT. Encoded protein: CASSTGLAGVTGELFF.

The chain links TRBV6-5 to TRBJ2-7; D unclear. The CDR3 totals 15 residues. Trimming pared 5 bases from V and 0 bases from J, leaving 14 bases between. Germline values: CDR1 MNHEY, CDR2 SVGAGI. CDR3 protein: CASSQVPRSSYEQYF. The CDR3 nucleotides are TGTGCCAGCAGTCAGGTCCCCAGGAGCTCCTACGAGCAGTACTTC.

The chain uses TRBV5-4 and TRBJ2-3; the D gene is possibly TRBD1 (6 bases). Between the trimmed V and J ends, which lost 0 bases and 4 bases, there was a span of 6 bases. The CDR3 covers 13 residues. Germline assignment: CDR1 SGHNT and CDR2 YYREEE (reference sequence). The DNA of the CDR3 is TGTGCCAGCAGCTTGGAGGGGGCAGATACGCAGTATTTT. It codes for CASSLEGADTQYF. The entire variable domain, with the rest obtained from reference TRBV5-4 and TRBJ2-3, is as follows: ETGVTQSPTHLIKTRGQQVTLRCSSQSGHNTVSWYQQALGQGPQFIFQYYREEENGRGNFPPRFSGLQFPNYSSELNVNALELDDSALYLCASSLEGADTQYFGPGTRLTVL.

This chain joins TRBV27 and TRBJ2-2, with 9 bases matching TRBD1. The CDR3 is 14 residues long. V was clipped by 6 bases and J by 3 bases; unmatched bases: 2. Germline CDR1 MNHEY, CDR2 SMNVEV (reference sequence). The DNA of the CDR3 is TGTGCCAGCAGACGGGACAGGGACACCGGGGAGCTGTTTTTT. Translating gives CASRRDRDTGELFF.

The chain's CDR3 is CASSWGPNSNQPQHF. In DNA, the CDR3 is TGCGCCAGCAGCTGGGGACCGAATAGCAATCAGCCCCAGCATTTT. The chain links TRBV5-1 to TRBJ1-5, with a possible D match to TRBD1 (5 bases). Germline V gene sequence: CDR1 SGHRS, CDR2 YFSETQ. This CDR3 has 15 amino acids. V was pared by 3 bases and J by 0 bases, with 10 bases between.

The chain uses TRBV6-5 and TRBJ1-2; D might be TRBD1 (6 bases). V lost 5 bases, J lost 6 bases, and 16 bases lay in between. Germline V gives CDR1 MNHEY, CDR2 SVGAGI. The CDR3 sequence is 14 residues long. The CDR3 loop reads CASSKNIQGHGYTF. The DNA of the CDR3 is TGTGCCAGCAGTAAAAACATCCAGGGGCATGGCTACACCTTC.

The chain couples TRBV5-4 to TRBJ2-5; 12 bases are shared with TRBD2. The CDR3 sequence is 17 residues long. The V and J ends lost 4 bases and 4 bases, in that order; junction bases with no gene match: 11. In germline, CDR1 is SGHNT, CDR2 YYREEE (reference sequence). CDR3 sequence: CASSIMLAGGPGETQYF. The CDR3, as DNA: TGTGCCAGCAGCATAATGCTAGCGGGAGGGCCGGGAGAGACCCAGTACTTC.

This chain links TRBV28 with TRBJ2-6; D uncertain. Trimming took off 6 bases at V and 0 bases at J, with 3 bases between the two ends. The CDR3 extends over 13 amino acids. Germline V gene lookup returns CDR1 MDHEN and CDR2 SYDVKM. In nucleotides, the CDR3 is TGTGCCAGCAGGAGCTCTGGGGCCAACGTCCTGACTTTC. It codes for CASRSSGANVLTF. Supplemented by reference TRBV28 and TRBJ2-6, the full variable domain reads DVKVTQSSRYLVKRTGEKVFLECVQDMDHENMFWYRQDPGLGLRLIYFSYDVKMKEKGDIPEGYSVSREKKERFSLILESASTNQTSMYLCASRSSGANVLTFGAGSRLTVL.

The gene calls are TRBV2 and TRBJ2-3, with 8 bases matching TRBD2. The CDR3 is 13 residues long. Germline CDR1 reads SNHLY; CDR2 reads FYNNEI. With V trimmed by 7 bases and J by 3 bases, 3 bases remained unmatched. Here the CDR3 reads CASIAGPTDTQYF. The DNA of the CDR3 is TGTGCCAGCATAGCGGGACCAACAGATACGCAGTATTTT.

J is TRBJ1-6 and V is TRBV9, with 7 positions matching TRBD1. Germline assignment: CDR1 SGDLS and CDR2 YYNGEE. CDR3 length equals 15 residues. The V and J ends lost 3 bases and 7 bases, in that order; junction bases with no gene match: 7. The CDR3 spells CASSATGVLNSPLHF. The CDR3 DNA reads TGTGCCAGCAGCGCTACAGGGGTCTTGAATTCACCCCTCCACTTT.

In its sample, this clone was seen once. V gene TRBV29-1 combines with J gene TRBJ1-5, with a possible D match to TRBD1 (5 bases). V was shortened by 4 bases and J by 7 bases, with 14 bases between the two germline ends. The germline V gene has CDR1 SQVTM and CDR2 ANQGSEA. The CDR3 covers 13 residues. CDR3 in amino acids: CSVGGGMEQPQHF. As DNA, the CDR3 is TGCAGCGTTGGGGGGGGGATGGAGCAGCCCCAGCATTTT.

The rearrangement uses TRBV2 and TRBJ2-5, with no clear D. Germline values: CDR1 SNHLY, CDR2 FYNNEI. V was clipped by 4 bases and J by 9 bases, with 9 bases between them. This CDR3 contains 11 residues. The CDR3 here is CASSVEASQYF. In nucleotides, the CDR3 is TGTGCCAGCAGTGTAGAGGCTTCCCAGTACTTC.

This chain joins TRBV28 and TRBJ1-1; 8 bases line up with TRBD1. The germline V gene encodes CDR1 MDHEN and CDR2 SYDVKM. V shed 5 bases, J shed 3 bases, and the junction held 8 bases outside the gene matches. This CDR3 has 15 residues. The DNA for the CDR3 is TGTGCCAGCAGTAGAGCAGGGGGCAGGTACACTGAAGCTTTCTTT. Its translation is CASSRAGGRYTEAFF. Full variable domain (rest looked up from reference TRBV28 and TRBJ1-1): DVKVTQSSRYLVKRTGEKVFLECVQDMDHENMFWYRQDPGLGLRLIYFSYDVKMKEKGDIPEGYSVSREKKERFSLILESASTNQTSMYLCASSRAGGRYTEAFFGQGTRLTVV.